One and the same sample provided the 20 T cell receptor beta chains below, sequenced in a study of shared clonotypes between healthy human individuals. Generated by immunoSEQ multiplex PCR, the TCRdb table keeps only in-frame clones and is missing some. Of fewer than 1.4 million clones in the sample, around 78% were seen once. The sequenced sample consisted of memory CD4+ T cells from PBMCs. Described subset: CD45RA-negative fraction. Receptors were obtained from a man aged 18 to 30 in good health. Some clones in this sample may be carry-over from other donors' samples.

This clone was seen a few times. This rearrangement joins TRBV1 to TRBJ1-3; the table's D call TRBD1 went unverified against the DNA. TRBV1 is given as a pseudogene. This CDR3 comprises 17 residues. The CDR3 bases are TGCACCAGCAGCCAGGCGACAGGGGCCAGCTCTGGAAACACCATATATTTT. Residues: CTSSQATGASSGNTIYF.

The rearrangement uses TRBV5-1 and TRBJ1-1; D call uncertain. The CDR3 spans 13 residues. CDR1 is SGHRS, CDR2 YFSETQ, per germline. Trimming cost V 1 base and J 7 bases, with 11 bases left between them. CDR3 in amino acids: CASSLRGFDEAFF. CDR3 nucleotides: TGCGCCAGCAGCTTGCGGGGTTTTGATGAAGCTTTCTTT.

Only one count was recorded for this clone. This CDR3 is also generated by other DNA sequences in the sample. The chain links TRBV5-1 to TRBJ1-1; unclear D gene. Trimming took off 0 bases at V and 0 bases at J, with 6 bases between the two ends. Germline V gene sequence: CDR1 SGHRS, CDR2 YFSETQ. CDR3 size: 14 residues. The CDR3 region has the DNA TGCGCCAGCAGCTTGGCGGGAATGAACACTGAAGCTTTCTTT. Protein sequence: CASSLAGMNTEAFF. The full variable domain, in which reference TRBV5-1 and TRBJ1-1 provide the parts outside the CDR3, is KAGVTQTPRYLIKTRGQQVTLSCSPISGHRSVSWYQQTPGQGLQFLFEYFSETQRNKGNFPGRFSGRQFSNSRSEMNVSTLELGDSALYLCASSLAGMNTEAFFGQGTRLTVV.

The CDR3 coding sequence is TGTGCCAGCAGGGGGACAGGGTTCGAGCAGTACTTC. It codes for CASRGTGFEQYF. The chain recombines TRBV2 with TRBJ2-7, with TRBD1 matching 9 bases. The CDR3 spans 12 residues. The V segment lost 6 bases and the J segment 6 bases; nucleotides outside the gene matches: 3. Germline V gene lookup returns CDR1 SNHLY and CDR2 FYNNEI.

The chain carries TRBV25-1 and TRBJ1-1; D gene ambiguous. The CDR3 loop spans 15 amino acids. Trimming removed 4 bases at V and 5 bases at J, with 17 bases between. Germline loops: CDR1 MGHDK, CDR2 SYGVNS. CDR3 region: CASSAPGRVRTEAFF. DNA for the CDR3: TGTGCCAGCAGTGCGCCCGGGAGGGTGAGGACTGAAGCTTTCTTT.

About this clone: The same CDR3 also results from other DNA sequences found in this sample. V gene TRBV5-1 combines with J gene TRBJ1-1; a possible D gene is TRBD1 (5 bases). With 0 bases removed from V and 2 bases from J, the gap between germline ends came to 11 bases. Germline V lookup: CDR1 SGHRS, CDR2 YFSETQ. CDR3 length equals 15 residues. This CDR3 reads CASSLAGGTNTEAFF. CDR3 nucleotide sequence: TGCGCCAGCAGCTTGGCCGGGGGGACTAACACTGAAGCTTTCTTT.

With regard to this clone: This sample also contains other DNA sequences that code for the same CDR3. The V gene is TRBV7-2, the J gene TRBJ2-3; unclear D gene. V gave up 1 base and J gave up 4 bases, with 9 bases separating them. The germline CDR1 and CDR2 sequences are SGHTA and FQGNSA. This CDR3 contains 14 residues. The CDR3 loop reads CASSLEGWSDTQYF. The DNA for the CDR3 is TGTGCCAGCAGCTTAGAAGGGTGGTCAGATACGCAGTATTTT.

The chain has TRBV5-1 and TRBJ1-6; 10 positions agree with TRBD1. V lost 5 bases, J lost 7 bases, and 9 bases stayed unmatched. CDR1 is SGHRS and CDR2 is YFSETQ in the germline V gene. CDR3 length: 16 amino acids. This CDR3 is CASRRQGATVNSPLHF. CDR3 nucleotide sequence: TGCGCCAGCAGACGACAGGGGGCGACTGTGAATTCACCCCTCCACTTT.

This rearrangement joins TRBV28 to TRBJ2-6, with D possibly TRBD2 on 5 matching bases. The germline V gene encodes CDR1 MDHEN and CDR2 SYDVKM. V was trimmed by 6 bases and J by 2 bases, leaving 11 bases between them. CDR3 size: 15 residues. CDR3 sequence: CASSVGLTGANVLTF. The CDR3 coding sequence is TGTGCCAGCAGCGTCGGACTCACTGGGGCCAACGTCCTGACTTTC.

This sequence joins TRBV2 and TRBJ2-7; weak D call: TRBD2 (6 bases). This CDR3 contains 14 residues. Trimming took 7 bases from V and 4 from J, leaving 17 bases between them. Germline CDR1 reads SNHLY; CDR2 reads FYNNEI. CDR3 DNA sequence: TGTGCCAGCAACCTAGTGGGACTTAAGTACGAGCAGTACTTC. It specifies CASNLVGLKYEQYF.

The chain couples TRBV4-2 to TRBJ1-2; 8 bases agree with TRBD1. V was clipped by 3 bases and J by 12 bases; unmatched bases: 6. This CDR3 comprises 12 residues. Germline V gives CDR1 LGHNA, CDR2 YNFKEQ. CDR3 sequence: CASSQISRGHTF. The CDR3 DNA sequence: TGTGCCAGCAGCCAGATTAGCAGGGGGCACACCTTC.

This clone was found once. The chain recombines TRBV19 with TRBJ1-4, with a possible D match to TRBD1 (6 bases). Germline V gene lookup returns CDR1 LNHDA and CDR2 SQIVND (reference sequence). The V and J ends lost 3 bases and 4 bases respectively, with 15 bases between them. The CDR3 spans 16 residues. The CDR3 sequence: CASSIGPAGHNEKLFF. The CDR3 nucleotides are TGTGCCAGTAGTATTGGACCAGCGGGACATAATGAAAAACTGTTTTTT.

This clone has only a few counts. The chain recombines TRBV7-6 with TRBJ2-1; 8 bases align to TRBD2. This CDR3 is built from 14 residues. From germline, CDR1 is SGHVS and CDR2 FNYEAQ. The V and J ends lost 9 bases and 5 bases, in that order; junction bases with no gene match: 9. The CDR3 region has the DNA TGTGCCAGTACTAGCGGCGTTCGGGACAATGAGCAGTTCTTC. Its translation is CASTSGVRDNEQFF. Using reference TRBV7-6 and TRBJ2-1 for the parts outside the CDR3, the full variable domain is GAGVSQSPRYKVTKRGQDVALRCDPISGHVSLYWYRQALGQGPEFLTYFNYEAQQDKSGLPNDRFSAERPEGSISTLTIQRTEQRDSAMYRCASTSGVRDNEQFFGPGTRLTVL.

This rearrangement joins TRBV7-3 to TRBJ2-7, with TRBD2 as a possible D gene (6 bases). V was trimmed by 1 base and J by 7 bases, leaving 11 bases between them. The CDR3 loop spans 13 amino acids. CDR1 SGHTA and CDR2 FQGTGA come from the germline V gene. The CDR3 is CASSLSGVEEQYF. CDR3 nucleotide sequence: TGTGCCAGCAGCTTAAGCGGGGTTGAAGAGCAGTACTTC.

The V call is TRBV7-3, the J call TRBJ1-1; a possible D gene is TRBD1 (5 bases). The ends were cut back, 2 bases at V and 1 base at J, with 8 bases in the middle. Germline V gives CDR1 SGHTA, CDR2 FQGTGA. The CDR3 runs 14 residues. Written as DNA, the CDR3 is TGTGCCAGCAGCTTAGATACAGGGAACACTGAAGCTTTCTTT. Protein sequence: CASSLDTGNTEAFF.

The chain uses TRBV29-1 and TRBJ1-2; 10 nucleotides match TRBD1. With V trimmed by 8 bases and J by 4 bases, 4 bases remained unmatched. The CDR3 contains 12 residues. The germline V gene has CDR1 SQVTM and CDR2 ANQGSEA. CDR3 nucleotide sequence: TGCAGCACCAGGACAGGGGGCTATGGCTACACCTTC. Its translation: CSTRTGGYGYTF.

The chain couples TRBV28 to TRBJ2-5; no clear D gene. The ends were cut back, 5 bases at V and 4 bases at J, with 5 bases in the middle. This CDR3 is built from 11 residues. Germline CDR1 is MDHEN and CDR2 is SYDVKM. In DNA form, the CDR3 reads TGTGCCAGCAGTCGAACAGAGACCCAGTACTTC. Its translation is CASSRTETQYF. The whole variable domain, filled in from reference TRBV28 and TRBJ2-5, reads DVKVTQSSRYLVKRTGEKVFLECVQDMDHENMFWYRQDPGLGLRLIYFSYDVKMKEKGDIPEGYSVSREKKERFSLILESASTNQTSMYLCASSRTETQYFGPGTRLLVL.

The CDR3 loop is CASSQQGTNSYNEQFF. CDR3 bases: TGTGCCAGCTCACAACAGGGGACCAACTCCTACAATGAGCAGTTCTTC. The rearrangement uses TRBV18 and TRBJ2-1, with 7 bases that match TRBD1. CDR1 is KGHSH and CDR2 is LQKENI in the germline V gene. The CDR3 is 16 amino acids. Germline trimming cut 4 bases from V and 0 bases from J; bases unmatched to any gene: 6.

This clone has just one count. V and J are TRBV6-1 and TRBJ2-7, with 7 nucleotides matching TRBD2. The CDR3 sequence is 13 residues long. With V trimmed by 5 bases and J by 4 bases, 5 bases remained unmatched. Per the germline V gene, CDR1 is MNHNS and CDR2 is SASEGT. CDR3: CASSTGRGYEQYF. CDR3 nucleotides: TGTGCCAGCAGTACGGGGAGGGGTTACGAGCAGTACTTC.

Only one count was recorded for this clone. The chain joins TRBV12-5 to TRBJ2-3; 8 nucleotides match TRBD2. The CDR3 length is 19 residues. CDR1 LGHNT and CDR2 FRNRAP come from the germline V gene. Trimming cost V 1 base and J 0 bases; bases outside gene matches: 12. The CDR3: CASGLGTLLAAKSTDTQYF. The CDR3 coding sequence is TGTGCTAGTGGTTTGGGAACCTTACTAGCGGCAAAGAGCACAGATACGCAGTATTTT.